The 2 T cell receptor beta chains listed next were all sequenced from one sample in a study of blood T cell repertoires in COVID-19. The protocol was immunoSEQ multiplex PCR, while the TCRdb copy is restricted to in-frame clones and leaves out a portion. This sample has roughly 300,000 clones, with around 84% found just once. Sequencing used PBMCs or T cells enriched from blood (not recorded which). The source of these receptors is a man aged 25 to 45 who had recovered from COVID-19.

The chain is built from TRBV7-9 and TRBJ2-7, with 13 bases identical to TRBD2. Germline assignment: CDR1 SEHNR and CDR2 FQNEAQ (reference sequence). The CDR3 is 16 residues long. V shed 1 base, J shed 3 bases, and the junction held 3 bases outside the gene matches. CDR3 loop: CASSLGTSGGGYEQYF. The CDR3 coding sequence is TGTGCCAGCAGCTTAGGGACTAGCGGGGGAGGCTACGAGCAGTACTTC. Full variable domain (missing parts from reference TRBV7-9 and TRBJ2-7): DTGVSQNPRHKITKRGQNVTFRCDPISEHNRLYWYRQTLGQGPEFLTYFQNEAQLEKSRLLSDRFSAERPKGSFSTLEIQRTEQGDSAMYLCASSLGTSGGGYEQYFGPGTRLTVT.

The V and J genes are TRBV5-1 and TRBJ2-3; TRBD1 matches 8 bases. The CDR3 sequence is 16 residues long. Germline V gives CDR1 SGHRS, CDR2 YFSETQ. V lost 4 bases, J lost 4 bases, and 11 bases stayed unmatched. CDR3 sequence: CASSPLGTGGADTQYF. DNA of the CDR3: TGCGCCAGCAGCCCTCTCGGGACAGGAGGAGCAGATACGCAGTATTTT.